A single sample is the source of the 5 T cell receptor beta chains below, sequenced in a study of OX40 agonist ivuxolimab in advanced cancers. The assay was immunoSEQ multiplex PCR, and TCRdb's table has in-frame clones only and misses some. The table shows 74,000 or so clones, with more than 85% occurring only once. The specimen was CD4+ or CD8+ T cells sorted from blood, collected in a trial of the OX40 agonist ivuxolimab. These receptors came from an adult with an advanced solid tumor such as melanoma, head and neck, liver or kidney cancer.

The chain combines TRBV5-1 with TRBJ2-7, with 7 bases that match TRBD2. Trimming cost V 4 bases and J 0 bases; bases outside gene matches: 4. This CDR3 is 14 amino acids long. CDR1 is SGHRS and CDR2 is YFSETQ in the germline V gene. In DNA form, the CDR3 reads TGCGCCAGCAGCGCGGGACTAAACTCCTACGAGCAGTACTTC. It translates to CASSAGLNSYEQYF.

The chain is built from TRBV29-1 and TRBJ2-7, with 9 bases fitting TRBD2. V shed 7 bases, J shed 0 bases, and the junction held 10 bases outside the gene matches. Per germline, CDR1 SQVTM and CDR2 ANQGSEA. The CDR3 covers 15 residues. As DNA, the CDR3 is TGCAGCGCAAAAGGGACTAGCCTTAACTCCTACGAGCAGTACTTC. This sequence encodes CSAKGTSLNSYEQYF.

Only one count was recorded for this clone. The chain employs TRBV7-9 and TRBJ1-5; no firm D call. Germline V gene lookup returns CDR1 SEHNR and CDR2 FQNEAQ (reference sequence). Trimming stripped 5 bases from V and 0 bases from J, with 11 bases between. This CDR3 spans 15 amino acids. The CDR3 DNA sequence: TGTGCCAGCAGCATGGGATCATATAGCAATCAGCCCCAGCATTTT. Protein product: CASSMGSYSNQPQHF. Looking up the rest from reference TRBV7-9 and TRBJ1-5 gives the full variable domain: DTGVSQNPRHKITKRGQNVTFRCDPISEHNRLYWYRQTLGQGPEFLTYFQNEAQLEKSRLLSDRFSAERPKGSFSTLEIQRTEQGDSAMYLCASSMGSYSNQPQHFGDGTRLSIL.

V and J are TRBV6-6 and TRBJ1-3; D gene ambiguous. Trimming removed 2 bases from V and 0 bases from J, with 11 bases in between. From germline, CDR1 is MNHNY and CDR2 SVGAGI (reference sequence). This CDR3 is 16 amino acids long. CDR3 amino acids: CASSYPPIGSGNTIYF. The DNA of the CDR3 is TGTGCCAGCAGTTACCCCCCCATAGGCTCTGGAAACACCATATATTTT.

The chain combines TRBV2 with TRBJ2-1; TRBD1 matches 9 bases. The germline V gene encodes CDR1 SNHLY and CDR2 FYNNEI. J lost 7 bases, V lost 5 bases, and 9 bases had no gene match. The CDR3 is 15 amino acids. The CDR3 DNA is TGTGCCAGCAGTTCCCGGGACAGGGCAGATAATGAGCAGTTCTTC. Residues: CASSSRDRADNEQFF.